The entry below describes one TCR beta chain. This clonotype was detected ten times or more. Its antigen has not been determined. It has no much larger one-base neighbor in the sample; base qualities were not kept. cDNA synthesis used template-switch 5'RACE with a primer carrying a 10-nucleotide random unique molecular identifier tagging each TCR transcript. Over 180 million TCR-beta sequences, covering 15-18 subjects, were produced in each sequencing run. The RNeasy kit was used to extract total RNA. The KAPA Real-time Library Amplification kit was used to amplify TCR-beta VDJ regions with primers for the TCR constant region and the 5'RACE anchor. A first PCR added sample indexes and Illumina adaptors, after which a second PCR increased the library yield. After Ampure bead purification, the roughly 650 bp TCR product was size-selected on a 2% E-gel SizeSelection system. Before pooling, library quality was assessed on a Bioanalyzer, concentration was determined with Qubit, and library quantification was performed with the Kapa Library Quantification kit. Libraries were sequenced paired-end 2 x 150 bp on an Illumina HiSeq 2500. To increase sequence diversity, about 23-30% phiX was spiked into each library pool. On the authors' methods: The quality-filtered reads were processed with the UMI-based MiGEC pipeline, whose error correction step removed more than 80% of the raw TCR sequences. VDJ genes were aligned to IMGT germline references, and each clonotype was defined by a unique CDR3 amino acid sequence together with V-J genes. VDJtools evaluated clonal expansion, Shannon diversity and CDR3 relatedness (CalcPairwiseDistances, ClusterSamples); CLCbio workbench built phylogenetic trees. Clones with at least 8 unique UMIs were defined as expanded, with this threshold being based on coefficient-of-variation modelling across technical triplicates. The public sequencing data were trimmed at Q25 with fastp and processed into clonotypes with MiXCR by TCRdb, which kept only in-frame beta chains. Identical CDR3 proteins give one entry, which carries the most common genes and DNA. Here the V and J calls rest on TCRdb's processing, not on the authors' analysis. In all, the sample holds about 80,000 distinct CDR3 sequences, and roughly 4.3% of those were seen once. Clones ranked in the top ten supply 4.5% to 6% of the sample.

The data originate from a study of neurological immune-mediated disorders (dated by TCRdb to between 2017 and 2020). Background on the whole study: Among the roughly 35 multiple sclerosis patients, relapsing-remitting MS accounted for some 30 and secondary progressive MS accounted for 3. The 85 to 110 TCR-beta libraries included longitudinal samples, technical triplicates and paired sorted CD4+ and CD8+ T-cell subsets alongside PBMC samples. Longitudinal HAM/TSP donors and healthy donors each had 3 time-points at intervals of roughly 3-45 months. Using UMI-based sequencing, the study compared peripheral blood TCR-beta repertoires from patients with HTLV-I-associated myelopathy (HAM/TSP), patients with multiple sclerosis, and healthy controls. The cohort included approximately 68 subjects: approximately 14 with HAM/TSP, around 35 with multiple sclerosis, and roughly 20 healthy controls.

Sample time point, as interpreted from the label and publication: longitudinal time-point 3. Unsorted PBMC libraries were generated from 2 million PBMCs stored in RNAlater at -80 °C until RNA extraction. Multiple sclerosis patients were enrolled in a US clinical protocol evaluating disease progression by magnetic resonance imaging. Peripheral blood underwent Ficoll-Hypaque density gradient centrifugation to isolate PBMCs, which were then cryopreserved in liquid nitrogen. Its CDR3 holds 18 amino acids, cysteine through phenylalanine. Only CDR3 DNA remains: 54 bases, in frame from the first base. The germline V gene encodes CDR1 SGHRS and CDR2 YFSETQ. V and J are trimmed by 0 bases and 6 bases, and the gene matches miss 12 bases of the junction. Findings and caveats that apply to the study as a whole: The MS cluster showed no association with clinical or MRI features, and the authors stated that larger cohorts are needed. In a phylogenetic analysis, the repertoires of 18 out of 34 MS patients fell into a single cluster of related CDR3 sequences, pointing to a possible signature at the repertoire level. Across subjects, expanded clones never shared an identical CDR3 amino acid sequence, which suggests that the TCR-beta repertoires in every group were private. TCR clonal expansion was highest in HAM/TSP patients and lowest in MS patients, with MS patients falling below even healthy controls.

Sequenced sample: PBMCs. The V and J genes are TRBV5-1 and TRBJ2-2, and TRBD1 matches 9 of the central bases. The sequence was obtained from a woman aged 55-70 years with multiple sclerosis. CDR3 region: CASSLDVRDRVFAGELFF. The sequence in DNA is TGCGCCAGCAGCTTGGACGTCCGGGACAGGGTTTTTGCCGGGGAGCTGTTTTTT.